The 19 T cell receptor beta chains below were found in one sample sequenced in a study of post-analysis software for immune sequencing data. Study-level results: About 5 TRBV segments (TRBV5-6, TRBV5-1 and TRBV20-1 among them) occurred more frequently in patients than in controls.

Each TCR beta cDNA library carried unique molecular identifiers. TCRdb itself ran the PCR reads through MiXCR, one entry per CDR3 protein. The sample lists roughly 800,000 distinct CDR3 sequences, roughly 50% occurring once. For these receptors, no antigen is known. What was sequenced was blood. These receptors came from a girl aged 10 to 17 with multiple sclerosis.

This clonotype has ten or more counts. The chain carries TRBV18 and TRBJ2-5, with 7 bases that match TRBD2. V lost 6 bases and J lost 5; bases outside the gene matches: 0. CDR1 KGHSH and CDR2 LQKENI come from the germline V gene. The CDR3 is 11 residues long. CDR3 region: CASSGRETQYF. In DNA form, the CDR3 reads TGTGCCAGCTCCGGGAGGGAGACCCAGTACTTC.

V gene TRBV7-3 combines with J gene TRBJ2-5; tentative D call: TRBD1 (6 bases). CDR3 length: 13 residues. V dropped 5 bases and J dropped 11 bases, with 18 bases sitting between them. Germline values: CDR1 SGHTA, CDR2 FQGTGA. This CDR3 is CASSPGHGKEQYF. The DNA for the CDR3 is TGTGCCAGCAGCCCGGGACACGGTAAGGAGCAGTACTTC. Looking up the rest from reference TRBV7-3 and TRBJ2-5 gives the full variable domain: GAGVSQTPSNKVTEKGKYVELRCDPISGHTALYWYRQSLGQGPEFLIYFQGTGAADDSGLPNDRFFAVRPEGSVSTLKIQRTERGDSAVYLCASSPGHGKEQYFGPGTRLLVL.

This clonotype was seen only a few times. The rearrangement joins TRBV11-2 to TRBJ2-1; D gene uncertain. CDR3 length: 15 residues. Germline loops: CDR1 SGHAT, CDR2 FQNNGV. The V and J ends lost 1 base and 0 bases respectively, with 7 bases between them. The CDR3 is CASSLVGISYNEQFF. CDR3 sequence (DNA): TGTGCCAGCAGCTTAGTGGGGATCTCCTACAATGAGCAGTTCTTC.

This rearrangement joins TRBV7-9 to TRBJ2-5; 9 bases map to TRBD2. The CDR3 length is 16 residues. Germline values: CDR1 SEHNR, CDR2 FQNEAQ (reference sequence). J lost 1 base, V lost 4 bases, and 7 bases had no gene match. CDR3 DNA: TGTGCCAGCAGCTGGCGGGGGGGACAAATCCAAGAGACCCAGTACTTC. This encodes CASSWRGGQIQETQYF.

This clonotype has more than one count but fewer than ten. The chain carries TRBV5-6 and TRBJ2-7; TRBD2 matches 8 bases. This CDR3 region has 17 residues. Trimming at V came to 4 bases and at J to 6 bases, leaving 18 bases not matched to a gene. CDR1 SGHDT and CDR2 YYEEEE come from the germline V gene. The CDR3 sequence: CASSRLAGGSALREQYF. The DNA of the CDR3 is TGTGCCAGCAGCAGGTTGGCGGGGGGCTCGGCCCTACGCGAGCAGTACTTC.

The genes are TRBV5-1 and TRBJ1-1, with 7 bases that match TRBD1. Germline V CDR1 and CDR2: SGHRS, YFSETQ. V lost 4 bases, J lost 7 bases, and 10 bases stayed unmatched. The CDR3 loop spans 14 amino acids. The DNA of the CDR3 is TGCGCCAGCAGCCTATTACAGGGGATAAATGAAGCTTTCTTT. The encoded protein is CASSLLQGINEAFF.

This clonotype has just a few counts. The chain has TRBV2 and TRBJ2-5; D uncertain. From germline, CDR1 is SNHLY and CDR2 FYNNEI. CDR3 length equals 15 residues. Trimming stripped 6 bases from V and 2 bases from J, with 16 bases between. The CDR3 DNA reads as TGTGCCAGCAGCCAACAGCGAACCATTCAAGAGACCCAGTACTTC. This gives the protein CASSQQRTIQETQYF.

V is TRBV20-1 and J is TRBJ2-7; 10 positions match TRBD2. V was pared by 6 bases and J by 3 bases, with 5 bases of the junction left unmatched. Germline V gene lookup returns CDR1 DFQATT and CDR2 SNEGSKA (reference sequence). This CDR3 has 13 residues. The CDR3 protein is CSAAGTSDYEQYF. CDR3 DNA sequence: TGCAGTGCGGCCGGGACTAGCGACTACGAGCAGTACTTC.

The chain recombines TRBV12-3 or TRBV12-4 with TRBJ2-3; perhaps TRBD2 as D (6 bases). This CDR3 spans 15 amino acids. V lost 5 bases to trimming and J lost 4 bases, with 16 bases between them. The chain's CDR3 is CASSNQGLQPDTQYF. DNA for the CDR3: TGTGCCAGCAGTAACCAGGGACTCCAGCCAGATACGCAGTATTTT.

The rearrangement links TRBV11-2 to TRBJ2-7; TRBD2 might be the D (6 bases). This CDR3 comprises 14 residues. Trimming pared 4 bases from V and 4 bases from J, leaving 14 bases between. Germline-derived CDR1 and CDR2 are SGHAT and FQNNGV. Here the CDR3 DNA reads TGTGCCAGCAGCTCACGACGGGGGAAATACGAGCAGTACTTC. It specifies CASSSRRGKYEQYF.

In this sample, this clonotype turned up once. J is TRBJ1-5 and V is TRBV7-9, with D possibly TRBD1 on 5 matching bases. V was cut by 5 bases and J by 4 bases, with 15 bases left in between. The germline V gene has CDR1 SEHNR and CDR2 FQNEAQ (reference sequence). The CDR3 totals 15 residues. CDR3 protein: CASSRGWRENQPQHF. DNA for the CDR3: TGTGCCAGCAGCCGGGGGTGGAGAGAGAATCAGCCCCAGCATTTT.

The DNA for the CDR3 is TGCAGCGTTGGGACAGGGGGTACTGGGGCCAACGTCCTGACTTTC. Residues: CSVGTGGTGANVLTF. The chain joins TRBV29-1 to TRBJ2-6, with 10 bases aligning to TRBD1. This CDR3 region has 15 residues. Trimming took 4 bases from V and 2 from J; bases not matched to a gene: 2. From germline, CDR1 is SQVTM and CDR2 ANQGSEA.

The V and J genes are TRBV5-1 and TRBJ1-2; the D gene is possibly TRBD1 (5 bases). The CDR3 extends over 15 amino acids. Germline-derived CDR1 and CDR2 are SGHRS and YFSETQ. V was cut by 2 bases and J by 6 bases, with 17 bases left in between. CDR3: CASSFSQGTYDGYTF. CDR3 nucleotides: TGCGCCAGCAGCTTCAGCCAGGGAACTTACGATGGCTACACCTTC.

The rearrangement uses TRBV29-1 and TRBJ2-1, with unresolved D. From germline, CDR1 is SQVTM and CDR2 ANQGSEA. There are 14 residues in the CDR3. V was cut by 2 bases and J by 0 bases, with 8 bases left in between. In nucleotides, the CDR3 is TGCAGCGTTGAAAGGCAGAGCTCCTACAATGAGCAGTTCTTC. This gives the protein CSVERQSSYNEQFF.

The genes are TRBV2 and TRBJ1-2; 8 bases match TRBD1. CDR3 length equals 13 residues. The trim removed 9 bases at V and 7 bases at J, leaving 10 bases unmatched. The germline V gene encodes CDR1 SNHLY and CDR2 FYNNEI. DNA for the CDR3: TGTGCCAGTTACAGGGGGTCCAGCTGTGGCTACACCTTC. Translation: CASYRGSSCGYTF.

The V call is TRBV5-1, the J call TRBJ2-1; D is tentatively TRBD1 or TRBD2 (5 bases each). V shed 4 bases and J shed 2 bases, with 19 bases lying between them. Germline CDR1 reads SGHRS; CDR2 reads YFSETQ. This CDR3 spans 17 amino acids. This CDR3 reads CASSLVSGLRAYNEQFF. CDR3 bases: TGCGCCAGCAGCCTGGTTTCGGGGCTGCGGGCCTACAATGAGCAGTTCTTC.

This chain links TRBV20-1 with TRBJ2-4; 7 nucleotides agree with TRBD2. CDR3 length: 13 residues. V dropped 3 bases and J dropped 6; count of bases not matched to a gene: 5. The germline gives CDR1 DFQATT, CDR2 SNEGSKA (reference sequence). This CDR3 reads CSASRGDVNIQYF. The CDR3 nucleotides are TGCAGTGCTAGCCGGGGGGATGTAAACATTCAGTACTTC.

This clonotype was counted only a few times. The rearrangement joins TRBV9 to TRBJ2-5; D might be TRBD2 (5 bases). Germline lookup yields CDR1 SGDLS and CDR2 YYNGEE. The CDR3 loop spans 13 amino acids. V was cut by 0 bases and J by 4 bases, with 7 bases left in between. CDR3 protein: CASSVELGETQYF. CDR3 DNA sequence: TGTGCCAGCAGCGTAGAACTAGGAGAGACCCAGTACTTC.

This sequence joins TRBV10-3 and TRBJ1-2; 10 bases line up with TRBD1. In germline, CDR1 is ENHRY, CDR2 SYGVKD. V shed 2 bases and J 5 bases; nucleotides not matched to a gene: 8. The CDR3 sequence is 16 residues long. The CDR3 DNA is TGTGCCATCAGTGAGCCGAGGCGACAGGGGGCGTATGGCTACACCTTC. Translation gives CAISEPRRQGAYGYTF.